A single sample gave rise to the 26 T cell receptor beta chains below, sequenced in a study of blood T cell repertoires in COVID-19 (dated by TCRdb to about 2020). Libraries were built with the immunoSEQ multiplex PCR assay. Not all clones reach the TCRdb copy of this immuneACCESS table, which keeps in-frame sequences only. Checked studies attribute under half of the gap to unresolved V genes and leave the rest unexplained. This sample lists around 160,000 clones; roughly 88% were detected once. Together, the top ten hold 1.2% of the sample. Source material: PBMCs or T cells enriched from blood (not recorded which). The source of these receptors is a woman aged 25 to 45 with acute COVID-19.

The chain carries TRBV5-1 and TRBJ2-1, with TRBD2 matching 10 bases. The CDR3 runs to 17 residues. The germline gives CDR1 SGHRS, CDR2 YFSETQ. J was trimmed by 1 base and V by 0 bases; bases with no gene match: 4. The CDR3 loop reads CASSLALTSGSYNEQFF. The CDR3, as DNA: TGCGCCAGCAGCTTGGCCTTGACTAGCGGGTCCTACAATGAGCAGTTCTTC.

The V and J genes are TRBV3-1 (or the pseudogene TRBV3-2) and TRBJ2-1, with TRBD2 as a possible D gene (6 bases). Germline CDR1 reads LGHDT; CDR2 reads YNNKEL (reference sequence). V lost 6 bases to trimming and J lost 8 bases, with 17 bases between them. The CDR3 sequence is 14 residues long. The CDR3 DNA is TGTGCCAGCAGGGCAACTAGCCGACTGGATGAGCAGTTCTTC. It specifies CASRATSRLDEQFF.

This clone has only one observation. The J gene is TRBJ2-1, the V gene TRBV27, with TRBD2 identical over 12 bases. With 4 bases clipped from V and 7 bases from J, the junction kept 11 bases outside the gene matches. CDR1 and CDR2 (germline): MNHEY, SMNVEV (reference sequence). This CDR3 contains 17 residues. As DNA, the CDR3 is TGTGCCAGCAGTTCCGGGACTAGCGGGCGGGTTAGGAATGAGCAGTTCTTC. This translates into CASSSGTSGRVRNEQFF.

This clone was recorded once. This rearrangement joins TRBV20-1 to TRBJ2-2; D gene uncertain. CDR1 is DFQATT, CDR2 SNEGSKA, per germline (reference sequence). The V gene lost 3 bases and the J gene lost 4 bases, with 15 bases spanning the gap. This CDR3 contains 15 residues. The CDR3 DNA reads TGCAGTGCTAGTCCTGGCTCGCCGGGCACCGGGGAGCTGTTTTTT. It translates to CSASPGSPGTGELFF.

This clone occurred once. This sequence joins TRBV25-1 and TRBJ1-2; D unresolved. Germline V gene sequence: CDR1 MGHDK, CDR2 SYGVNS. The CDR3 sequence is 16 residues long. Trimming cost V 3 bases and J 6 bases, with 20 bases left between them. This CDR3 reads CASSEGVGFRSDGYTF. For the CDR3, the DNA is TGTGCCAGCAGTGAGGGCGTAGGTTTTCGGTCGGATGGCTACACCTTC.

The table lists this clone with a few counts. The chain's CDR3 is CASSPWGPANYGYTF. CDR3 coding DNA: TGTGCCAGCAGCCCCTGGGGGCCGGCTAACTATGGCTACACCTTC. The chain has TRBV5-6 and TRBJ1-2; D might be TRBD1 (6 bases). The CDR3 has 15 residues. The V end was cut by 4 bases, the J end by 0 bases, with 13 bases between. Germline lookup yields CDR1 SGHDT and CDR2 YYEEEE.

V is TRBV19 and J is TRBJ2-7, with TRBD2 as a possible D gene (5 bases). The germline V and J ends were trimmed by 3 bases and 4 bases, with 19 bases remaining between them. Germline V CDR1 and CDR2: LNHDA, SQIVND (reference sequence). This CDR3 comprises 16 residues. This chain's CDR3 is CASSMSTGSWGYEQYF. The CDR3 DNA reads TGTGCCAGTAGTATGAGTACGGGGTCTTGGGGTTACGAGCAGTACTTC.

The CDR3 region has the DNA TGTGCCAGCAGCCCCCGGGTTAGGCTTGCCCCAAACAATGAGCAGTTCTTC. This translates into CASSPRVRLAPNNEQFF. V and J are TRBV3-1 (or the pseudogene TRBV3-2) and TRBJ2-1, with D uncertain. V was clipped by 4 bases and J by 5 bases, with 21 bases between them. The length of the CDR3 is 17 residues. The germline gives CDR1 LGHDT, CDR2 YNNKEL (reference sequence).

This clone was seen a few times. V usage is TRBV9 and J usage is TRBJ2-2; 8 nucleotides agree with TRBD1. The length of the CDR3 is 16 residues. Unmatched junction bases numbered 8, after V lost 4 bases and J lost 3 bases. Germline V CDR1 and CDR2: SGDLS, YYNGEE. The CDR3 here is CASSPRTGLDTGELFF. The CDR3 DNA is TGTGCCAGCAGCCCCCGGACAGGGTTGGACACCGGGGAGCTGTTTTTT.

The gene calls are TRBV29-1 and TRBJ1-5, with D possibly TRBD1 on 6 matching bases. V gave up 4 bases and J gave up 5 bases, with 9 bases separating them. Germline CDR1 and CDR2: SQVTM and ANQGSEA. There are 12 residues in the CDR3. The CDR3 region has the DNA TGCAGCGTTGGGACAGCAGATCAGCCCCAGCATTTT. Amino acid sequence: CSVGTADQPQHF.

This chain's CDR3 is CASSPRGGLTEAFF. The CDR3 DNA sequence: TGTGCCAGCAGCCCCAGGGGCGGCCTCACTGAAGCTTTCTTT. This chain joins TRBV27 and TRBJ1-1; D perhaps matches TRBD1 (6 bases). CDR3 size: 14 residues. The V gene's germline CDR1 is MNHEY and CDR2 SMNVEV (reference sequence). Trimming left V 6 bases short and J 4 bases short, with 15 bases between.

V and J are TRBV6-4 and TRBJ1-5; 7 bases are shared with TRBD1. From germline, CDR1 is MRHNA and CDR2 SNTAGT. The CDR3 sequence is 15 residues long. The J segment lost 3 bases and the V segment lost 6 bases, leaving 8 bases of the junction unmatched. The DNA for the CDR3 is TGTGCCAGCAGGCCCCCCGGGACAGTCAATCAGCCCCAGCATTTT. Translation gives CASRPPGTVNQPQHF.

The gene calls are TRBV10-3 and TRBJ2-3; 7 bases line up with TRBD2. Germline CDR1 reads ENHRY; CDR2 reads SYGVKD. The CDR3 extends over 13 amino acids. After removal of 10 bases from V and 5 bases from J, the junction contained 9 bases not matched to a gene. The CDR3: CATRRESIDTQYF. The CDR3 nucleotides are TGTGCCACCCGGCGGGAGTCGATAGATACGCAGTATTTT.

The chain joins TRBV11-2 to TRBJ2-5, with 8 bases aligning to TRBD2. CDR3 length equals 17 residues. Germline loops: CDR1 SGHAT, CDR2 FQNNGV. After removal of 3 bases from V and 5 bases from J, the junction contained 14 bases not matched to a gene. This chain's CDR3 is CASSLLRAGAVAETQYF. The CDR3 DNA follows: TGTGCCAGCAGCTTGCTTAGAGCGGGAGCGGTAGCGGAGACCCAGTACTTC.

The V gene is TRBV28, the J gene TRBJ2-3; tentatively, D is TRBD2 (6 bases). Germline-derived CDR1 and CDR2 are MDHEN and SYDVKM. The V end was cut by 6 bases, the J end by 6 bases, with 10 bases between. The CDR3 totals 12 residues. Written as DNA, the CDR3 is TGTGCCAGCAGAGCGGGCGTCGATACGCAGTATTTT. Translation: CASRAGVDTQYF.

The chain combines TRBV7-9 with TRBJ2-3, with 9 bases identical to TRBD1. CDR3 size: 16 residues. The ends lost 5 bases at V and 1 base at J; junction bases unmatched: 7. Germline V CDR1 and CDR2: SEHNR, FQNEAQ (reference sequence). CDR3 in DNA: TGTGCCAGCAGCACCTGGCGGGACAGGGGCACAGATACGCAGTATTTT. Its translation is CASSTWRDRGTDTQYF.

This clone was seen a single time. The rearrangement joins TRBV29-1 to TRBJ1-1, with 7 bases matching TRBD1. Germline V gene lookup returns CDR1 SQVTM and CDR2 ANQGSEA. With 6 bases clipped from V and 0 bases from J, the junction kept 7 bases outside the gene matches. The CDR3 totals 14 residues. The DNA for the CDR3 is TGCAGCGTACGAGGGGGCGGGATGAACACTGAAGCTTTCTTT. Its translation is CSVRGGGMNTEAFF.

The chain recombines TRBV27 with TRBJ2-7; 14 bases match TRBD2. J was trimmed by 2 bases and V by 5 bases; bases with no gene match: 14. The CDR3 is 19 residues long. From germline, CDR1 is MNHEY and CDR2 SMNVEV (reference sequence). The CDR3 coding sequence is TGTGCCAGCAGTAACCGACAGCCGACTAGCGGGAGGGTTACCTACGAGCAGTACTTC. Its protein is CASSNRQPTSGRVTYEQYF.

About this clone itself: The same CDR3 can be traced to other DNA sequences in this sample. Here the CDR3 reads CASSPGLAGLSYEQYF. The CDR3 DNA sequence: TGTGCCAGCAGCCCTGGGCTAGCGGGGTTATCCTACGAGCAGTACTTC. J is TRBJ2-7 and V is TRBV7-6, with 9 bases fitting TRBD2. Germline V gives CDR1 SGHVS, CDR2 FNYEAQ. There are 16 residues in the CDR3. V lost 5 bases to trimming and J lost 1 base; unmatched junction nucleotides: 9. The full variable domain, in which reference TRBV7-6 and TRBJ2-7 provide the parts outside the CDR3, is GAGVSQSPRYKVTKRGQDVALRCDPISGHVSLYWYRQALGQGPEFLTYFNYEAQQDKSGLPNDRFSAERPEGSISTLTIQRTEQRDSAMYRCASSPGLAGLSYEQYFGPGTRLTVT.

The V call is TRBV5-4, the J call TRBJ2-3; TRBD2 agrees at 15 bases. V lost 0 bases and J lost 5; bases outside the gene matches: 1. The CDR3 loop spans 16 amino acids. Germline V lookup: CDR1 SGHNT, CDR2 YYREEE (reference sequence). CDR3 residues: CASSLGGLAGGDTQYF. In nucleotides, the CDR3 is TGTGCCAGCAGCTTGGGGGGACTAGCGGGAGGAGATACGCAGTATTTT.

The chain carries TRBV7-6 and TRBJ2-1; no reliable D call. Trimming left V 5 bases short and J 0 bases short, with 11 bases between. The germline CDR1 and CDR2 sequences are SGHVS and FNYEAQ. The CDR3 consists of 15 residues. The CDR3 is CASSRYGASYNEQFF. The CDR3 DNA is TGTGCCAGCAGCCGATACGGTGCCTCCTACAATGAGCAGTTCTTC.

The chain combines TRBV6-5 with TRBJ1-6; 7 bases match TRBD1. This CDR3 region has 15 residues. In germline, CDR1 is MNHEY, CDR2 SVGAGI. With V trimmed by 6 bases and J by 8 bases, 10 bases remained unmatched. The CDR3 nucleotides read TGTGCCAGCAGGGACACAGGGGTTGGTGATTCACCCCTCCACTTT. It specifies CASRDTGVGDSPLHF.

V is TRBV5-1 and J is TRBJ1-2; 7 bases align to TRBD1. V dropped 8 bases and J dropped 4; count of bases not matched to a gene: 8. The germline V gene encodes CDR1 SGHRS and CDR2 YFSETQ. This CDR3 is 13 amino acids long. The CDR3 sequence: CARGTVVSYGYTF. CDR3 sequence (DNA): TGCGCCAGGGGGACAGTGGTGAGCTATGGCTACACCTTC. The full variable domain, with the rest looked up from reference TRBV5-1 and TRBJ1-2, is KAGVTQTPRYLIKTRGQQVTLSCSPISGHRSVSWYQQTPGQGLQFLFEYFSETQRNKGNFPGRFSGRQFSNSRSEMNVSTLELGDSALYLCARGTVVSYGYTFGSGTRLTVV.

The chain recombines TRBV27 with TRBJ2-3, with D uncertain. The CDR3 runs 15 residues. Per germline, CDR1 MNHEY and CDR2 SMNVEV (reference sequence). Trimming stripped 4 bases from V and 0 bases from J, with 11 bases between. The CDR3 bases are TGTGCCAGCAGTTATTCGGCAGGTAGCACAGATACGCAGTATTTT. Translation: CASSYSAGSTDTQYF.

This rearrangement joins TRBV5-1 to TRBJ1-3; D not resolved. The V gene's germline CDR1 is SGHRS and CDR2 YFSETQ. The CDR3 has 16 residues. V was cut by 3 bases and J by 0 bases, with 13 bases left in between. The CDR3 loop reads CASSSRDGSSGNTIYF. The CDR3 nucleotides are TGCGCCAGCAGCTCCAGAGACGGGAGCTCTGGAAACACCATATATTTT.

The genes are TRBV27 and TRBJ1-3; D is unclear. The CDR3 is 13 residues long. Germline CDR1 is MNHEY and CDR2 is SMNVEV (reference sequence). V was pared by 2 bases and J by 0 bases, with 2 bases between. The CDR3 region is CASSLLSGNTIYF. As DNA, the CDR3 is TGTGCCAGCAGTTTACTCTCTGGAAACACCATATATTTT.